This T cell receptor (beta chain) was retrieved from a study of T cells in localized non-small cell lung cancer (dated by TCRdb to 2020 to 2021). As for the study more broadly: The study analyzed T cell repertoires of a few hundred early-stage NSCLC patients, comparing tumors and uninvolved tumor-adjacent lungs. A mean age of around 69 years was recorded for the NSCLC patients, of whom under 150 were male and 85 to 110 were female. The cohort comprised roughly 220 treatment-naïve NSCLC patients with resected, localized lung tumors.

Trimming accounts for 4 bases at V and 1 base at J, while the number of junction bases matched to no gene is 2. The CDR3 spans 15 residues, from the cysteine through the phenylalanine. This entry keeps only the CDR3 DNA: 45 bases, framed from base 1. Per the germline V gene, MRHNA is the CDR1 and SNTAGT is the CDR2. Study-wide findings and limitations: The highest T cell clonality was observed in uninvolved tumor-adjacent lung, where clonality exceeded that of tumor, suggesting that antigenic responses were more focused in uninvolved tumor-adjacent lung. Because the study design was exploratory, TCR variables were selected using unadjusted p-values without false-discovery rate correction. A median of approximately 53 of the top 100 tumor clones turned up in the paired uninvolved adjacent lung, and 25 to 30 of those clones also ranked among the top 100 of that same adjacent lung. Higher T cell density in blood was associated with longer overall survival, whereas higher clonality in adjacent lung was associated with shorter survival. Because multi-region tumor sequencing was not performed, intratumor heterogeneity could not be ruled out.

Comment on this clone: Its antigen remains undetermined. Base qualities are not provided; no much larger clone lies one nucleotide away.

At diagnosis, peripheral blood, uninvolved tumor-adjacent lung and tumor were collected and were preserved as a mix of fresh-frozen and FFPE material. For TCR repertoire profiling, blood samples were analyzed in the form of peripheral blood mononuclear cells. The immunoSEQ Assay was used to sequence TCR beta CDR3 regions from DNA. On the study's bioinformatics: To compute T cell density, TCR beta template counts were normalized to usable DNA, which was estimated by amplifying housekeeping genes. The preseqR package was used to estimate richness by extrapolating to 400,000 templates for PBMC samples and to 120,000 templates for tissue samples. Clonality was taken to be one minus Pielou's evenness. Tissue-enriched TCRs were identified through differential abundance testing performed on productive amino-acid clonotypes, with a minimum total count of 5 and an alpha of 0.1. Repertoire overlap between compartments was quantified with the Jaccard Index and Morisita Overlap Index. GLIPH grouped TCR beta CDR3s together with public tetramer-defined viral CDR3s, and a viral motif had to include at least three viral sequences and also show V-gene enrichment. TCRdb holds this immuneACCESS table with in-frame rearrangements only. Some clones are missing; in checked studies, unresolved V genes explain under half, and the rest has no known cause. V, J and clone size are taken as reported in that table, and D and trimming were inferred from the DNA itself. Across this sample there are 64,000 or so clones, with roughly 90% seen only once. About 2% of the sample lies in the top ten.

This clonotype was obtained from a woman aged 40-75 years with stage I lung adenocarcinoma. Here the chain combines TRBV6-4 and TRBJ2-3; 10 central bases correspond to TRBD2. Here the sequenced sample was peripheral blood, taken before any cancer treatment. CDR3 loop: CASSVLAGGTDTQYF. The bases are TGTGCCAGCAGTGTCCTAGCGGGGGGCACAGATACGCAGTATTTT.